These T cell receptor beta chains were read from a single sample in a study of coeliac disease. The data were produced by immunoSEQ multiplex PCR, yet TCRdb's version contains in-frame clones alone and is incomplete. The sample records 2,500 to 3,000 clones, around 59% being singletons. The sequenced sample consisted of intraepithelial lymphocytes from the gut. The origin of the receptors is a man aged 55 to 70 with celiac disease on a gluten-free diet. CDR3s leave out the opening cysteine and the closing phenylalanine or tryptophan. Each record gives: V gene, CDR3 protein.

V: TRBV7-2
CDR3: ASSFGEGLSYEQY

V: TRBV5-4
CDR3: ASSLASGIHNEQF

V: TRBV5-1
CDR3: ASRRGGGEYYGYT

V: TRBV19
CDR3: ASKTRERDGYT

V: TRBV28
CDR3: ASSQALQGSGANVLT

V: TRBV19
CDR3: ASSIPGYGYT

V: TRBV10-2
CDR3: ASSHAGGEGNQPQH

V: TRBV6-1
CDR3: ASSVQGGSYGYT

V: TRBV19
CDR3: ASTNEGLAESTDTQY

V: TRBV5-1
CDR3: ASSLAGGITDTQY

V: TRBV2
CDR3: ASTRLAGGYEQY

V: TRBV7-9
CDR3: ASSSGQGNYGYT

V: TRBV7-2
CDR3: ASSFSSSYEQY

V: TRBV7-2
CDR3: ASSFEIAGELETQY

V: TRBV7-3
CDR3: ASSPDRIRGNQPQH

V: TRBV7-8
CDR3: ASSLRLNTEAF

V: TRBV7-9
CDR3: ASSLYGTDEQY

V: TRBV29-1
CDR3: SVVRLAGANEQF

V: TRBV7-7
CDR3: ASSLPGQGETQY

V: TRBV6-6
CDR3: ASSYSWGAGANVLT

V: TRBV4-3
CDR3: ASSQEISGGVFNEQF

V: TRBV10-3
CDR3: AIRGLGGLKTEAF

V: TRBV6-1
CDR3: ASTGDSSQPQH

V: TRBV21-1
CDR3: ASSKVVAGGLRNEQF

V: TRBV6-6
CDR3: ASRTGDTGELF

V: TRBV10-3
CDR3: AAGEDYGYT

V: TRBV7-3
CDR3: ASSLTGGDETQY

V: TRBV5-1
CDR3: ASSLGGQGLEKLF

V: TRBV19
CDR3: ASSPSSGRADEQF

V: TRBV19
CDR3: ASQTGEDDEQY

V: TRBV7-3
CDR3: ASSLLGLAGDNTGELF

V: TRBV19
CDR3: ASTRGYGYT

V: TRBV5-1
CDR3: ASSYSGGEIQETQY

V: TRBV5-4
CDR3: ASSLEGPDTGELF

V: TRBV6-5
CDR3: ASSLGTGLGRY

V: TRBV2
CDR3: ASSDRLRNTEAF

V: TRBV10-3
CDR3: AISENFIQANTEAF

V: TRBV19
CDR3: ASSIFRTSGGTDTQY

V: TRBV30
CDR3: AWSLQGETQY

V: TRBV7-4
CDR3: ASSLGTYGGYT

V: TRBV14
CDR3: ASSQPSGMRDTQY

V: TRBV11-3
CDR3: ASSLGGVAGDAYNEQF

V: TRBV7-8
CDR3: ASLATSGPGREQF

V: TRBV28
CDR3: ASRGDRGLGYT

V: TRBV19
CDR3: ASSSDREGEQY

V: TRBV11-1
CDR3: ASSLVGGRADNEQF

V: TRBV9
CDR3: ASSVGQGVTGNTIY

V: TRBV4-2
CDR3: ASSQLAGGPNNEQF

V: TRBV11-2
CDR3: ASSGTSPGELF

V: TRBV2
CDR3: ASSGDRAHEQY

V: TRBV18
CDR3: ASSLAVNTGELF

V: TRBV19
CDR3: ATLGRQPNEKLF

V: TRBV10-3
CDR3: AIRTTGVGNTIY

V: TRBV5-6
CDR3: ASSLNRVFSHNEQF

V: TRBV5-1
CDR3: ASSWAGTGGRSTDTQY

V: TRBV5-1
CDR3: ASSPGTGVNEKLF

V: TRBV27
CDR3: ASSMGGNTEAF

V: TRBV18
CDR3: ASSPSGKYNEQF

V: TRBV19
CDR3: ASRGGDQPQH